Listed below are T cell receptor beta chains from one sample, sequenced in a study of response to subunit inactivated influenza vaccine. TCRdb independently ran MiXCR on the RT-PCR reads; one entry per CDR3 protein. This table holds 500,000 or so distinct CDR3 sequences, approximately 16% found once. The material sequenced was CD4+ T cells sorted from PBMCs, taken less than 30 months after vaccination. These TCRs come from a man aged 45 to 75 who received an inactivated influenza vaccine. CDR3s include the opening cysteine and the closing phenylalanine or tryptophan. A D gene is named only where the DNA matches it firmly. The size entry is marked missing in some rows and otherwise reads once, few, many or a size class.

size: few
J: TRBJ2-4
D: .
V: TRBV3-1
CDR3: CASSSSNIQYF
DNA: TGTGCCAGCAGCTCTTCAAACATTCAGTACTTC

size: few
J: TRBJ2-3
D: .
V: TRBV6-1
CDR3: CASSEDIRSYTQYF
DNA: TGTGCCAGCAGTGAGGACATCCGCTCGTACACGCAGTATTTT

size: few
J: TRBJ1-2
D: TRBD1
V: TRBV4-3
CDR3: CASSQALGQVLRGYTF
DNA: TGCGCCAGCAGCCAAGCTCTGGGACAGGTTTTGCGTGGCTACACCTTC

size: .
J: TRBJ2-1
D: .
V: TRBV5-1
CDR3: CASKVGQFNNEQFF
DNA: TGCGCCAGCAAGGTGGGTCAATTTAACAATGAGCAGTTCTTC

size: .
J: TRBJ1-5
D: .
V: TRBV2
CDR3: CASSERTDTNQPQHF
DNA: TGTGCCAGCAGTGAACGGACAGATACAAATCAGCCCCAGCATTTT

size: few
J: TRBJ2-3
D: TRBD2
V: TRBV20-1
CDR3: CSASSLAGGYDTQYF
DNA: TGCAGTGCTAGTAGTCTAGCGGGGGGTTATGATACGCAGTATTTT

size: .
J: TRBJ1-1
D: .
V: TRBV9
CDR3: CASSAPGTLNTEAFF
DNA: TGTGCCAGCAGCGCCCCCGGGACTTTGAACACTGAAGCTTTCTTT

size: .
J: TRBJ2-7
D: TRBD1
V: TRBV20-1
CDR3: CSARDLVGQGASYEQYF
DNA: TGCAGTGCTAGAGACCTGGTGGGACAGGGGGCTTCCTACGAGCAGTACTTC

size: .
J: TRBJ2-5
D: .
V: TRBV11-2
CDR3: CASSLQGGAGTQYF
DNA: TGTGCCAGCAGCTTACAAGGGGGCGCGGGAACCCAGTACTTC

size: many
J: TRBJ2-7
D: .
V: TRBV20-1
CDR3: CSARRDSPLEQYF
DNA: TGCAGTGCTAGACGGGACTCTCCCCTCGAGCAGTACTTC

size: .
J: TRBJ1-5
D: .
V: TRBV30
CDR3: CAWATSGTVNQPQHF
DNA: TGTGCCTGGGCCACATCCGGGACGGTCAATCAGCCCCAGCATTTT

size: few
J: TRBJ1-1
D: TRBD1
V: TRBV6-5
CDR3: CASSYSRGILNTEAFF
DNA: TGTGCCAGCAGTTACTCCAGGGGGATATTGAACACTGAAGCTTTCTTT

size: .
J: TRBJ1-1
D: .
V: TRBV10-3
CDR3: CAISESLAGSDTEAFF
DNA: TGTGCCATCAGTGAGTCGCTGGCAGGGAGTGACACTGAAGCTTTCTTT

size: .
J: TRBJ2-3
D: TRBD2
V: TRBV20-1
CDR3: CSARPGLGLAGIADTQYF
DNA: TGCAGTGCTAGGCCCGGACTTGGACTAGCGGGAATCGCAGATACGCAGTATTTT

size: few
J: TRBJ2-7
D: TRBD1
V: TRBV10-3
CDR3: CATAPGTDYEQYF
DNA: TGTGCCACCGCTCCCGGGACAGACTACGAGCAGTACTTC

size: .
J: TRBJ1-1
D: .
V: TRBV3-1
CDR3: CASSQGIGETEAFF
DNA: TGTGCCAGCAGCCAAGGAATAGGAGAGACTGAAGCTTTCTTT

size: .
J: TRBJ2-1
D: TRBD2
V: TRBV7-2
CDR3: CASSSGTTPFF
DNA: TGTGCCAGCAGCTCCGGGACTACACCGTTCTTC

size: once
J: TRBJ2-2
D: TRBD1
V: TRBV10-3
CDR3: CAISEGTGTRIGELFF
DNA: TGTGCCATCAGTGAGGGGACAGGGACCAGGATCGGGGAGCTGTTTTTT

size: .
J: TRBJ1-2
D: TRBD1
V: TRBV20-1
CDR3: CSAPLTGWRGYTF
DNA: TGCAGTGCCCCACTGACAGGGTGGCGGGGCTACACCTTC

size: few
J: TRBJ1-5
D: .
V: TRBV12-3/TRBV12-4
CDR3: CASSLGRIGRFQPQHF
DNA: TGTGCCAGCAGTTTAGGCCGCATAGGGAGGTTTCAGCCCCAGCATTTT

size: .
J: TRBJ2-4
D: .
V: TRBV12-3/TRBV12-4
CDR3: CASSMDSRKNIQYF
DNA: TGTGCCAGCAGTATGGACAGTCGCAAAAACATTCAGTACTTC

size: .
J: TRBJ2-1
D: .
V: TRBV4-1
CDR3: CASSQQAVNEQFF
DNA: TGCGCCAGCAGCCAACAGGCTGTGAATGAGCAGTTCTTC

size: .
J: TRBJ2-5
D: .
V: TRBV5-1
CDR3: CASSLAGTGTNQETQYF
DNA: TGCGCCAGCAGCTTGGCAGGCACAGGGACTAACCAAGAGACCCAGTACTTC

size: few
J: TRBJ2-3
D: TRBD2
V: TRBV7-2
CDR3: CASSQPGGSTDTQYF
DNA: TGTGCCAGCAGCCAACCGGGAGGGAGCACAGATACGCAGTATTTT

size: few
J: TRBJ2-5
D: TRBD2
V: TRBV4-2
CDR3: CASSQDLASGRAGETQYF
DNA: TGTGCCAGCAGCCAAGATTTAGCTAGCGGGAGGGCCGGAGAGACCCAGTACTTC

size: .
J: TRBJ1-6
D: .
V: TRBV5-1
CDR3: CASSPLGEGWNSPLHF
DNA: TGCGCCAGCAGCCCCCTCGGAGAGGGATGGAATTCACCCCTCCACTTT

size: few
J: TRBJ1-1
D: .
V: TRBV19
CDR3: CASSMMQNTEAFF
DNA: TGTGCCAGTAGTATGATGCAGAACACTGAAGCTTTCTTT

size: many
J: TRBJ2-2
D: TRBD2
V: TRBV20-1
CDR3: CSANLAGGPNTGELFF
DNA: TGCAGTGCTAATCTAGCGGGAGGGCCTAACACCGGGGAGCTGTTTTTT

size: few
J: TRBJ1-1
D: TRBD1
V: TRBV5-1
CDR3: CASSLDVQGGGTEAFF
DNA: TGCGCCAGCAGCTTAGACGTACAGGGGGGAGGGACTGAAGCTTTCTTT